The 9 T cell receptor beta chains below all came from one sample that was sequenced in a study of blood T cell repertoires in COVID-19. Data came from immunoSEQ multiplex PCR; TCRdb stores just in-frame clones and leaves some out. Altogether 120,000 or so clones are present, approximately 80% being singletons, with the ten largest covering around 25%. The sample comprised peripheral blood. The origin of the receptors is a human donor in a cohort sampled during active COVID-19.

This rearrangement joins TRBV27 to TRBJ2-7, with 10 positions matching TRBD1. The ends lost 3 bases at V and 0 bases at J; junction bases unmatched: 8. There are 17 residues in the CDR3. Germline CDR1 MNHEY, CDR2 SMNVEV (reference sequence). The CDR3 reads CASSFSGQGGSSYEQYF. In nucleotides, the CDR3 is TGTGCCAGCAGTTTTTCAGGACAGGGGGGTTCCTCCTACGAGCAGTACTTC.

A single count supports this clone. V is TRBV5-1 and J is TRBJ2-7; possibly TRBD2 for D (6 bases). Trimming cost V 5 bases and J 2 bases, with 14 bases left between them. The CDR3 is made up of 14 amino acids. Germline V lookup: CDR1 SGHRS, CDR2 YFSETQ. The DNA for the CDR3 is TGCGCCAGCAGGATATCGGGGGACCCCTACGAGCAGTACTTC. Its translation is CASRISGDPYEQYF.

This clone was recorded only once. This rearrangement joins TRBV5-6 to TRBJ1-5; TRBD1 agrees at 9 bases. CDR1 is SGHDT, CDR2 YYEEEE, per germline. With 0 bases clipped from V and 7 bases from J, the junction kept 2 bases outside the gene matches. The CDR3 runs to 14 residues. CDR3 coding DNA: TGTGCCAGCAGCTTGGGAGACAGGGGGCAGCCCCAGCATTTT. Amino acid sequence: CASSLGDRGQPQHF.

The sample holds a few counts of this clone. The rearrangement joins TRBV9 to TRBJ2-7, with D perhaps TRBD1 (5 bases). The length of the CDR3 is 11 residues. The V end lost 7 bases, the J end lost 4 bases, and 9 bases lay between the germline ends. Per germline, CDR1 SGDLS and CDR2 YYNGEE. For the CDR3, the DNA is TGTGCCAGCGGAGACAGTTACGAGCAGTACTTC. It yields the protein CASGDSYEQYF.

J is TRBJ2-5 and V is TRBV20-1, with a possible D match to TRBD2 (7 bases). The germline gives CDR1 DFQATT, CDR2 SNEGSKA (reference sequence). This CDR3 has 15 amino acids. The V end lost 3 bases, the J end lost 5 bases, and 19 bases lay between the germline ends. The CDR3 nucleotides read TGCAGTGCTAGTCAGAGGGAGGGGGGGGCGGAGACCCAGTACTTC. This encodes CSASQREGGAETQYF.

The CDR3 region has the DNA TGTGCCACAGGACTAGCGGGGCGCTCCTACGAGCAGTACTTC. It encodes CATGLAGRSYEQYF. V is TRBV10-3 and J is TRBJ2-7; 12 bases fit TRBD2. This CDR3 has 14 amino acids. In germline, CDR1 is ENHRY, CDR2 SYGVKD. After removal of 10 bases from V and 0 bases from J, the junction contained 4 bases not matched to a gene.

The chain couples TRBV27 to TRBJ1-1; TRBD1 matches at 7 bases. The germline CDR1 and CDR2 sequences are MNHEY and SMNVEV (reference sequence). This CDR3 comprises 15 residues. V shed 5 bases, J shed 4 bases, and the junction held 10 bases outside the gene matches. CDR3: CASSHPMNRGTEAFF. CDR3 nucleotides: TGTGCCAGCAGTCACCCGATGAACAGGGGCACTGAAGCTTTCTTT.

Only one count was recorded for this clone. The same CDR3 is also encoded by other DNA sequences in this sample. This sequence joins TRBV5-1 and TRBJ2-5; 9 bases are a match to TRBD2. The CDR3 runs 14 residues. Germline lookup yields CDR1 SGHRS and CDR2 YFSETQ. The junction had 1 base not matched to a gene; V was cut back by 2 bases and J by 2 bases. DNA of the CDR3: TGCGCCAGCAGCTTAAGCGGGGGGCAAGAGACCCAGTACTTC. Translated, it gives CASSLSGGQETQYF.

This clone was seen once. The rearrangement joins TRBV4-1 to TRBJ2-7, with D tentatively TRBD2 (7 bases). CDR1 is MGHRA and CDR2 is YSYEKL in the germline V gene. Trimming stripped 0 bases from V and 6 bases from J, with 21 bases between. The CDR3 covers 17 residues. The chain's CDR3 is CASSQEARGAGVAEQYF. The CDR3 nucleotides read TGCGCCAGCAGCCAAGAAGCCCGGGGGGCAGGGGTGGCCGAGCAGTACTTC.